Listed here are 32 T cell receptor beta chains from one sample, sequenced in a study of shared clonotypes between healthy human individuals. The table came from immunoSEQ multiplex PCR; TCRdb's copy has only in-frame clones and leaves some out. The sample carries 2 million to 3 million clones, 80% to 95% recorded once. Sequencing input: naive CD4+ T cells from PBMCs. The subset here: CD45RA+ positively selected. The origin of the receptors is a young man in good health. Some clones in this sample may be carry-over from other donors' samples.

The table lists this clone with a few counts. J is TRBJ1-1 and V is TRBV18; 8 bases fit TRBD1. The CDR3 has 14 amino acids. Trimming at V came to 3 bases and at J to 4 bases, leaving 4 bases not matched to a gene. Germline CDR1 reads KGHSH; CDR2 reads LQKENI. For the CDR3, the DNA is TGTGCCAGCTCACCTAGGACAGGGAGCACTGAAGCTTTCTTT. Encoded protein: CASSPRTGSTEAFF.

CDR3 sequence: CASSPSFNSGPLRSYNEQFF. CDR3 nucleotides: TGTGCCAGCTCACCTAGCTTCAACAGCGGGCCCCTCCGGTCCTACAATGAGCAGTTCTTC. The chain carries TRBV18 and TRBJ2-1, with a possible D match to TRBD2 (6 bases). The CDR3 has 20 residues. With 3 bases removed from V and 1 base from J, the gap between germline ends came to 25 bases. In germline, CDR1 is KGHSH, CDR2 LQKENI.

This rearrangement joins TRBV19 to TRBJ2-7, with 9 bases identical to TRBD2. Germline V gene sequence: CDR1 LNHDA, CDR2 SQIVND (reference sequence). This CDR3 has 14 amino acids. The V and J ends lost 5 bases and 5 bases, in that order; junction bases with no gene match: 7. The CDR3 loop is CASSRGLASHEQYF. For the CDR3, the DNA is TGTGCCAGTAGTCGGGGACTAGCTTCCCACGAGCAGTACTTC.

To note about this clone: This may come from a read error, since a much larger clone is one base off. The chain has TRBV28 and TRBJ2-5; D remains ambiguous. With 6 bases removed from V and 5 bases from J, the gap between germline ends came to 7 bases. This CDR3 has 11 amino acids. Germline CDR1 MDHEN, CDR2 SYDVKM. The CDR3 reads CASSVGETQYF. The CDR3 coding sequence is TGTGCCAGCAGCGTCGGGGAGACCCAGTACTTC. The whole variable domain, remainder taken from reference TRBV28 and TRBJ2-5, is DVKVTQSSRYLVKRTGEKVFLECVQDMDHENMFWYRQDPGLGLRLIYFSYDVKMKEKGDIPEGYSVSREKKERFSLILESASTNQTSMYLCASSVGETQYFGPGTRLLVL.

This chain joins TRBV6-1 and TRBJ1-5; 9 bases are a match to TRBD1. The junction had 4 bases not matched to a gene; V was cut back by 5 bases and J by 5 bases. Germline loops: CDR1 MNHNS, CDR2 SASEGT. The CDR3 contains 14 residues. CDR3 loop: CASSSGQGYQPQHF. The DNA for the CDR3 is TGTGCCAGCAGTTCGGGACAGGGCTATCAGCCCCAGCATTTT.

This chain uses TRBV7-3 with TRBJ1-2; 8 bases are a match to TRBD1. From germline, CDR1 is SGHTA and CDR2 FQGTGA. V gave up 5 bases and J gave up 7 bases; unmatched junction bases: 9. The CDR3 has 14 residues. CDR3 in DNA: TGTGCCAGCAGCCGAAAACAGGGGGTGGGTGGCTACACCTTC. Encoded protein: CASSRKQGVGGYTF.

This chain joins TRBV27 and TRBJ2-2; D unclear. Trimming shortened V by 6 bases and J by 7 bases, and 9 bases separated the two germline ends. This CDR3 region has 12 residues. The germline CDR1 and CDR2 sequences are MNHEY and SMNVEV (reference sequence). CDR3 sequence: CASSEKVGELFF. The CDR3 DNA is TGTGCCAGCAGCGAAAAGGTCGGGGAGCTGTTTTTT.

Note on this clone: A far larger clone is just one base off, so this is likely a read error. The chain carries TRBV6-1 and TRBJ1-3; D gene ambiguous. V was clipped by 7 bases and J by 0 bases, with 4 bases between them. The CDR3 length is 12 residues. Germline loops: CDR1 MNHNS, CDR2 SASEGT. The CDR3 sequence is CASTDSGNTIYF. Written as DNA, the CDR3 is TGTGCCAGCACCGACTCTGGAAACACCATATATTTT.

The chain employs TRBV9 and TRBJ2-5, with 9 bases identical to TRBD1. The CDR3 runs 14 residues. Germline V gene sequence: CDR1 SGDLS, CDR2 YYNGEE. The junction had 8 bases not matched to a gene; V was cut back by 6 bases and J by 5 bases. The CDR3 region is CASNRQGGLETQYF. The CDR3 DNA reads as TGTGCCAGCAACCGACAGGGGGGTTTGGAGACCCAGTACTTC.

The chain is built from TRBV12-1 and TRBJ1-5. TRBV12-1 is marked as a pseudogene. This CDR3 is built from 17 residues. The CDR3 DNA is TGTGCCAGCAGCTTTGAGAGCCCGGGGGAGGGCAATCAGCCCCAGCATTTT. It translates to CASSFESPGEGNQPQHF.

The chain recombines TRBV7-9 with TRBJ2-1; 7 nucleotides match TRBD2. CDR3 length: 16 residues. The V gene's germline CDR1 is SEHNR and CDR2 FQNEAQ (reference sequence). Trimming at V came to 6 bases and at J to 9 bases, leaving 17 bases not matched to a gene. CDR3: CASRPLGLAELGEQFF. CDR3 bases: TGTGCCAGCAGGCCTCTGGGGCTAGCGGAACTTGGTGAGCAGTTCTTC.

The CDR3 reads CATSRDGGLAGVTDTQYF. The CDR3 bases are TGTGCCACCAGCAGAGATGGGGGACTAGCGGGAGTAACAGATACGCAGTATTTT. The genes are TRBV15 and TRBJ2-3, with 14 positions matching TRBD2. The CDR3 contains 18 residues. Germline V lookup: CDR1 LNHNV, CDR2 YYDKDF (reference sequence). With V trimmed by 0 bases and J by 3 bases, 5 bases remained unmatched.

The chain has TRBV11-1 and TRBJ2-1, with TRBD2 matching 9 bases. This CDR3 contains 17 residues. Germline V gene sequence: CDR1 SGHAT, CDR2 FQDESV (reference sequence). The V gene end was trimmed by 3 bases and the J gene end by 8 bases; junction bases not matched to a gene: 14. In DNA, the CDR3 is TGTGCCAGCAGCTTGTGGGTAGGAGCGGGAGGCATGCATGAGCAGTTCTTC. Translated: CASSLWVGAGGMHEQFF. Looking up the rest from reference TRBV11-1 and TRBJ2-1 gives the full variable domain: EAEVAQSPRYKITEKSQAVAFWCDPISGHATLYWYRQILGQGPELLVQFQDESVVDDSQLPKDRFSAERLKGVDSTLKIQPAELGDSAMYLCASSLWVGAGGMHEQFFGPGTRLTVL.

The V and J genes are TRBV11-3 and TRBJ2-7; D may be TRBD2 (6 bases). From germline, CDR1 is SGHNT and CDR2 YENEEA. The V and J ends lost 8 bases and 6 bases respectively, with 14 bases between them. The CDR3 covers 12 residues. CDR3 loop: CASRDCVREQYF. The CDR3 DNA reads as TGTGCCAGCCGGGACTGCGTTCGCGAGCAGTACTTC.

The chain employs TRBV7-8 and TRBJ2-7; perhaps TRBD2 as D (6 bases). Deletions cut 1 base from V and 2 bases from J, with 12 bases between. The CDR3 spans 15 residues. Germline-derived CDR1 and CDR2 are SGHVS and FQNEAQ. CDR3 region: CASSLGREATYEQYF. CDR3 DNA: TGTGCCAGCAGCTTAGGGCGGGAAGCCACCTACGAGCAGTACTTC.

The chain joins TRBV7-8 to TRBJ1-2; D is perhaps TRBD1 (5 bases). CDR3 size: 16 residues. Germline assignment: CDR1 SGHVS and CDR2 FQNEAQ. The V end lost 6 bases, the J end lost 3 bases, and 20 bases lay between the germline ends. This chain's CDR3 is CASRQPGRGSDYGYTF. CDR3 DNA sequence: TGTGCCAGCAGACAACCCGGTAGGGGTTCTGACTATGGCTACACCTTC. The full variable domain, its missing parts supplied by reference TRBV7-8 and TRBJ1-2, is GAGVSQSPRYKVAKRGQDVALRCDPISGHVSLFWYQQALGQGPEFLTYFQNEAQLDKSGLPSDRFFAERPEGSVSTLKIQRTQQEDSAVYLCASRQPGRGSDYGYTFGSGTRLTVV.

The chain recombines TRBV28 with TRBJ2-5; D possibly corresponds to TRBD2 (6 bases). This CDR3 has 14 residues. Trimming removed 3 bases at V and 4 bases at J, with 12 bases between. Germline CDR1 reads MDHEN; CDR2 reads SYDVKM. The CDR3 region has the DNA TGTGCCAGCAGTTTTAGCCGGAGGGCAGAGACCCAGTACTTC. It encodes CASSFSRRAETQYF.

V gene TRBV29-1 combines with J gene TRBJ2-3; 8 nucleotides align to TRBD2. Per germline, CDR1 SQVTM and CDR2 ANQGSEA. The ends lost 6 bases at V and 2 bases at J; junction bases unmatched: 10. The CDR3 runs to 15 residues. This CDR3 is CSVGRTSGVTDTQYF. The DNA for the CDR3 is TGCAGCGTGGGAAGAACTAGCGGAGTCACAGATACGCAGTATTTT.

A word on this clone: Germline and junction disagree at one end, which may indicate a read error. This chain connects TRBV18 to TRBJ1-2; D is possibly TRBD1 (5 bases). This CDR3 spans 15 amino acids. Germline CDR1 reads KGHSH; CDR2 reads LQKENI. CDR3 sequence reads: CASSTVDTGNCGYTF. DNA for the CDR3: TGTGCCAGCTCAACGGTGGACACGGGTAACTGTGGCTACACCTTC. Drawing the rest from reference TRBV18 and TRBJ1-2, the complete variable domain is NAGVMQNPRHLVRRRGQEARLRCSPMKGHSHVYWYRQLPEEGLKFMVYLQKENIIDESGMPKERFSAEFPKEGPSILRIQQVVRGDSAAYFCASSTVDTGNCGYTFGSGTRLTVV.

This chain connects TRBV7-9 to TRBJ2-7; tentative D call: TRBD1 (5 bases). V shed 7 bases and J shed 3 bases, with 7 bases lying between them. The CDR3 covers 11 residues. Looked up from germline, CDR1 is SEHNR and CDR2 is FQNEAQ (reference sequence). CDR3 in amino acids: CASTDSYEQYF. The CDR3 DNA sequence: TGTGCCAGCACCGACAGCTACGAGCAGTACTTC.

Remarks on this clone: The sample contains more than one DNA sequence encoding this CDR3. The V call is TRBV1, the J call TRBJ1-2. TRBV1 is designated a pseudogene. CDR3 length equals 16 residues. DNA of the CDR3: TGCACCAGCAGCCAAGAGAATCTGGGGTCGTCCTATGGCTACACCTTC. Its protein product is CTSSQENLGSSYGYTF.

The V gene is TRBV27, the J gene TRBJ2-7; a possible D gene is TRBD1 (5 bases). V shed 6 bases and J shed 0 bases, with 15 bases lying between them. From germline, CDR1 is MNHEY and CDR2 SMNVEV (reference sequence). The CDR3 covers 15 residues. The CDR3 spells CASREWGGYSYEQYF. DNA of the CDR3: TGTGCCAGCAGAGAGTGGGGCGGATACTCCTACGAGCAGTACTTC.

The chain links TRBV10-1 to TRBJ1-1; TRBD1 is a possible D gene (5 bases). Germline loops: CDR1 WNHNN, CDR2 SYGVQD (reference sequence). The CDR3 contains 16 residues. V was pared by 4 bases and J by 3 bases, with 18 bases between. This CDR3 is CASSVSPAGIYTEAFF. The CDR3 DNA reads TGCGCCAGCAGTGTTTCCCCAGCAGGGATATACACTGAAGCTTTCTTT.

This clone was seen a single time. The rearrangement joins TRBV11-2 to TRBJ1-3; the D is unclear. The V gene lost 5 bases and the J gene lost 0 bases, with 17 bases spanning the gap. Germline values: CDR1 SGHAT, CDR2 FQNNGV. CDR3 length: 17 amino acids. As DNA, the CDR3 is TGTGCCAGCAGCCCCAGGAAGGTGGGCGTCTCTGGAAACACCATATATTTT. Encoded protein: CASSPRKVGVSGNTIYF. The variable domain in full, completed from reference TRBV11-2 and TRBJ1-3, reads EAGVAQSPRYKIIEKRQSVAFWCNPISGHATLYWYQQILGQGPKLLIQFQNNGVVDDSQLPKDRFSAERLKGVDSTLKIQPAKLEDSAVYLCASSPRKVGVSGNTIYFGEGSWLTVV.

The chain is built from TRBV30 and TRBJ2-7; 8 bases map to TRBD2. After removal of 5 bases from V and 3 bases from J, the junction contained 6 bases not matched to a gene. CDR1 GTSNPN and CDR2 SVGIG come from the germline V gene (reference sequence). CDR3 size: 13 residues. CDR3 protein: CAWGYGTSYEQYF. CDR3 nucleotides: TGTGCCTGGGGCTACGGGACTAGCTACGAGCAGTACTTC.

The chain couples TRBV2 to TRBJ2-7, with D maybe TRBD1 (6 bases). Trimming cost V 7 bases and J 7 bases, with 20 bases left between them. CDR3 length: 14 amino acids. The germline V gene encodes CDR1 SNHLY and CDR2 FYNNEI. CDR3 nucleotide sequence: TGTGCCAGCACCATGACAGGTATGGGATATGAGCAGTACTTC. Translated, it gives CASTMTGMGYEQYF.

The chain has TRBV28 and TRBJ1-2, with 7 bases fitting TRBD1. Germline V gene lookup returns CDR1 MDHEN and CDR2 SYDVKM. This CDR3 has 13 residues. J gave up 4 bases and V 6 bases, and 5 bases lay outside the gene matches. CDR3 DNA: TGTGCCAGCAGGGGGGCAGGGGGCTATGGCTACACCTTC. This encodes CASRGAGGYGYTF.

The chain is built from TRBV19 and TRBJ2-3; D not certain. The CDR3 consists of 16 residues. Germline CDR1 and CDR2: LNHDA and SQIVND (reference sequence). Trimming left V 0 bases short and J 7 bases short, with 17 bases between. CDR3: CASSIESGGKGNTQYF. The CDR3 nucleotides read TGTGCCAGTAGTATAGAGTCCGGCGGAAAAGGGAATACGCAGTATTTT.

This chain uses TRBV15 with TRBJ2-3, with TRBD1 matching over 10 bases. V dropped 1 base and J dropped 9; count of bases not matched to a gene: 7. This CDR3 spans 15 amino acids. Germline loops: CDR1 LNHNV, CDR2 YYDKDF (reference sequence). CDR3 amino acids: CATSRVTGGPSTQYF. The DNA of the CDR3 is TGTGCCACCAGCAGAGTGACAGGGGGCCCGTCGACGCAGTATTTT.

The chain recombines TRBV4-1 with TRBJ2-7, with 8 bases lining up with TRBD2. From germline, CDR1 is MGHRA and CDR2 YSYEKL. The CDR3 is 15 amino acids. The V segment lost 4 bases and the J segment 3 bases; nucleotides outside the gene matches: 8. This CDR3 reads CASSRTGLGDYEQYF. The CDR3 DNA is TGCGCCAGCAGCCGAACGGGACTAGGCGACTACGAGCAGTACTTC.

This clone was recorded once. This chain links TRBV5-1 with TRBJ1-4, with D uncertain. The germline V gene has CDR1 SGHRS and CDR2 YFSETQ. Trimming left V 0 bases short and J 3 bases short, with 9 bases between. There are 15 residues in the CDR3. The CDR3 DNA reads TGCGCCAGCAGCTTGGGGGAAGTGGCTAATGAAAAACTGTTTTTT. This sequence encodes CASSLGEVANEKLFF.

The chain uses TRBV18 and TRBJ2-7; TRBD2 matches at 14 bases. Germline lookup yields CDR1 KGHSH and CDR2 LQKENI. The trim removed 5 bases at V and 5 bases at J, leaving 8 bases unmatched. This CDR3 comprises 16 residues. CDR3: CASSATSGRAWDEQYF. The CDR3, as DNA: TGTGCCAGCTCAGCGACTAGCGGGAGGGCCTGGGACGAGCAGTACTTC.